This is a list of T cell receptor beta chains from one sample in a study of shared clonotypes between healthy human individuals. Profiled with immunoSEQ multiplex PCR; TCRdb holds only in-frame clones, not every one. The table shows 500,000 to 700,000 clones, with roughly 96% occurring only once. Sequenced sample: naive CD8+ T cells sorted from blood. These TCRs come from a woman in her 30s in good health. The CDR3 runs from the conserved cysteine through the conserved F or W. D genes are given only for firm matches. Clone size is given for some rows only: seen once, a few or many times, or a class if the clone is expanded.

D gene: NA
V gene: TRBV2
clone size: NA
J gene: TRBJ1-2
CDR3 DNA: TGTGCCAGCAGTGAAGACAGTTCAAGCTATGGCTACACCTTC
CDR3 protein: CASSEDSSSYGYTF

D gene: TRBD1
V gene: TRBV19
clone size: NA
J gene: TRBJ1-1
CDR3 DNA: TGTGCCAGTAGTGAACGGGACAGTATGAACACTGAAGCTTTCTTT
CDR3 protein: CASSERDSMNTEAFF

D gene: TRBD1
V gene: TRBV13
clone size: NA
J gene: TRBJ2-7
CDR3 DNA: TGTGCCAGCAGCTTAATCCGGGACAGGGGGGAGTACGAGCAGTACTTC
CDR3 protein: CASSLIRDRGEYEQYF

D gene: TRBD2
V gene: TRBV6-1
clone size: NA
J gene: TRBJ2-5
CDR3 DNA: TGTGCCAGCAGTGTACAGGGGAGTAGGGTAGCGGGAGTCGGGGAGACCCAGTACTTC
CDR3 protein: CASSVQGSRVAGVGETQYF

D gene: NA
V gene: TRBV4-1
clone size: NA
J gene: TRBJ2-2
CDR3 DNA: TGCGCCAGCAGCCAAGAACACCCCCCGGAGCTGTTTTTT
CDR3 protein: CASSQEHPPELFF

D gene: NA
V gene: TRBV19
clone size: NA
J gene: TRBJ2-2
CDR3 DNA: TGTGCCAGTACCACAGGGCGAACCGGGGAGCTGTTTTTT
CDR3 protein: CASTTGRTGELFF

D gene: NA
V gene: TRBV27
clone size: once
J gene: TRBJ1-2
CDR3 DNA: TGTGCCAGCAGTTTATCTGGGGAGGGCTATGGCTACACCTTC
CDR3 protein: CASSLSGEGYGYTF

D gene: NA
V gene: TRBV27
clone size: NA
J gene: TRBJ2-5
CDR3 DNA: TGTGCCAGCAGGCCACTTACCTCGGGCCAAGAGACCCAGTACTTC
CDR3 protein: CASRPLTSGQETQYF

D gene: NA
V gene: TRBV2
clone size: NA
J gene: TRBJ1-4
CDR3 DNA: TGTGCCAGCAGCCTGGAGGTGTCTAATGAAAAACTGTTTTTT
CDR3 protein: CASSLEVSNEKLFF

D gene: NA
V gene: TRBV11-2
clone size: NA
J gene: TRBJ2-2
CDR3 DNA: TGTGCCAGCAGCTTAGACCCTGCGTGGGGGGAGGACACCGGGGAGCTGTTTTTT
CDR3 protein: CASSLDPAWGEDTGELFF

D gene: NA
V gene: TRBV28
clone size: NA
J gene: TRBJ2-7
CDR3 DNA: TGTGCCAGCAGCCTGGGGGACATCCTCTACGAGCAGTACTTC
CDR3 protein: CASSLGDILYEQYF

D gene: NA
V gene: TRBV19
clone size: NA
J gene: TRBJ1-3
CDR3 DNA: TGTGCCAGTAGAACAACCTCCTCTGGAAACACCATATATTTT
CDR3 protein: CASRTTSSGNTIYF